Shown below are 27 T cell receptor beta chains from a single sample sequenced in a study of cytomegalovirus exposure and HLA in healthy donors. Clones were read by immunoSEQ multiplex PCR, and TCRdb kept only the in-frame ones, dropping some. Of a few hundred thousand clones in the sample, roughly 89% were seen once. The sample consisted of PBMCs. These receptors were obtained from a woman between 18 and 29 years old in good health and CMV-seronegative.

This clone was observed a handful of times. The genes are TRBV7-8 and TRBJ2-7, with D possibly TRBD2 on 6 matching bases. The CDR3 extends over 15 amino acids. Germline CDR1 SGHVS, CDR2 FQNEAQ. The V and J ends lost 1 base and 4 bases respectively, with 14 bases between them. DNA of the CDR3: TGTGCCAGCAGCTTAGGGGAGGTAACTGTGTACGAGCAGTACTTC. Protein: CASSLGEVTVYEQYF.

V and J are TRBV5-1 and TRBJ2-7; D unclear. The germline V gene encodes CDR1 SGHRS and CDR2 YFSETQ. Trimming stripped 0 bases from V and 2 bases from J, with 6 bases between. This CDR3 is 13 amino acids long. The chain's CDR3 is CASSLAPTYEQYF. The CDR3 DNA is TGCGCCAGCAGCTTGGCGCCTACCTACGAGCAGTACTTC. Using reference TRBV5-1 and TRBJ2-7 for the parts outside the CDR3, the full variable domain is KAGVTQTPRYLIKTRGQQVTLSCSPISGHRSVSWYQQTPGQGLQFLFEYFSETQRNKGNFPGRFSGRQFSNSRSEMNVSTLELGDSALYLCASSLAPTYEQYFGPGTRLTVT.

This clone appeared once. V gene TRBV4-1 combines with J gene TRBJ2-1; a possible D gene is TRBD2 (5 bases). V was shortened by 4 bases and J by 0 bases, with 16 bases between the two germline ends. This CDR3 comprises 17 residues. Per the germline V gene, CDR1 is MGHRA and CDR2 is YSYEKL. CDR3 sequence (DNA): TGCGCCAGCAGCCCCCCTGGAAGCGGCAGCTCCTACAATGAGCAGTTCTTC. This gives the protein CASSPPGSGSSYNEQFF.

This chain connects TRBV29-1 to TRBJ2-2; the D gene is possibly TRBD2 (5 bases). Trimming took off 7 bases at V and 0 bases at J, with 12 bases between the two ends. The CDR3 covers 14 residues. Germline CDR1 reads SQVTM; CDR2 reads ANQGSEA. The CDR3 region is CSARETTNTGELFF. CDR3 in DNA: TGCAGCGCCCGGGAAACAACGAACACCGGGGAGCTGTTTTTT.

The rearrangement uses TRBV7-9 and TRBJ2-7; 8 bases agree with TRBD2. The CDR3 extends over 16 amino acids. Germline CDR1 SEHNR, CDR2 FQNEAQ (reference sequence). Unmatched junction bases numbered 10, after V lost 6 bases and J lost 0 bases. The CDR3, as DNA: TGTGCCAGCAGACCTTTTAGCGGGGAGAGCTCCTACGAGCAGTACTTC. Encoded protein: CASRPFSGESSYEQYF.

V and J are TRBV28 and TRBJ2-1; the D gene is possibly TRBD2 (5 bases). Germline V gene data show CDR1 as MDHEN and CDR2 as SYDVKM. This CDR3 spans 17 amino acids. Trimming took 6 bases from V and 6 from J, leaving 24 bases between them. The DNA for the CDR3 is TGTGCCAGCAGCAACCTCACCGGGGTAGCCCGGATCAATGAGCAGTTCTTC. It encodes CASSNLTGVARINEQFF. Full variable domain (rest looked up from reference TRBV28 and TRBJ2-1): DVKVTQSSRYLVKRTGEKVFLECVQDMDHENMFWYRQDPGLGLRLIYFSYDVKMKEKGDIPEGYSVSREKKERFSLILESASTNQTSMYLCASSNLTGVARINEQFFGPGTRLTVL.

The chain carries TRBV6-1 and TRBJ2-1; D may be TRBD2 (5 bases). Germline CDR1 is MNHNS and CDR2 is SASEGT. The CDR3 consists of 12 residues. Between the trimmed V and J ends, which lost 4 bases and 8 bases, there was a span of 9 bases. The CDR3 DNA follows: TGTGCCAGCAGTGTAGGACTTTATGAGCAGTTCTTC. This translates into CASSVGLYEQFF.

This rearrangement joins TRBV12-1 to TRBJ1-5; TRBD1 is the table's D call and was not checked against the DNA. TRBV12-1 is a pseudogene segment. The CDR3 length is 16 residues. The CDR3 DNA reads as TGTGCCAGCAGCCCATACCGGGACACCTTTAATCAGCCCCAGCATTTT. Translating gives CASSPYRDTFNQPQHF.

The table lists this clone with a few counts. V and J are TRBV28 and TRBJ1-2; D might be TRBD1 (5 bases). The CDR3 runs to 14 residues. Trimming removed 2 bases at V and 0 bases at J, with 7 bases between. CDR1 and CDR2 from the germline V gene are MDHEN and SYDVKM. The CDR3 is CASSLVTANYGYTF. In DNA form, the CDR3 reads TGTGCCAGCAGTTTAGTGACAGCTAACTATGGCTACACCTTC.

The J gene is TRBJ2-2, the V gene TRBV6-6, with TRBD1 matching over 10 bases. The germline V gene encodes CDR1 MNHNY and CDR2 SVGAGI (reference sequence). The CDR3 is made up of 16 amino acids. The J segment lost 6 bases and the V segment lost 0 bases, leaving 4 bases of the junction unmatched. The CDR3 here is CASSYSGQGLAGELFF. DNA for the CDR3: TGTGCCAGCAGTTACTCGGGACAGGGGTTAGCCGGGGAGCTGTTTTTT.

V usage is TRBV28 and J usage is TRBJ1-5; 7 bases map to TRBD1. CDR3 size: 17 residues. The J segment lost 7 bases and the V segment lost 8 bases, leaving 20 bases of the junction unmatched. The germline V gene encodes CDR1 MDHEN and CDR2 SYDVKM. CDR3 sequence: CASAVKPGGPRGQPQHF. The CDR3 coding sequence is TGTGCCAGCGCCGTGAAACCAGGGGGGCCGAGGGGACAGCCCCAGCATTTT.

The rearrangement uses TRBV5-1 and TRBJ1-1; D ambiguous. V dropped 2 bases and J dropped 0 bases, with 8 bases sitting between them. Germline V gene lookup returns CDR1 SGHRS and CDR2 YFSETQ. The CDR3 sequence is 14 residues long. CDR3 bases: TGCGCCAGCAGCTTCGGCGGTGTGAACACTGAAGCTTTCTTT. It yields the protein CASSFGGVNTEAFF.

The chain is built from TRBV19 and TRBJ2-1; the D is unclear. The CDR3 sequence is 15 residues long. The V end lost 6 bases, the J end lost 7 bases, and 19 bases lay between the germline ends. The germline V gene encodes CDR1 LNHDA and CDR2 SQIVND (reference sequence). CDR3 bases: TGTGCCAGTAGCCCGGTTGGTGGAGCTGGGAATGAGCAGTTCTTC. Its protein product is CASSPVGGAGNEQFF.

J is TRBJ2-1 and V is TRBV7-8, with a tentative D call TRBD1 (5 bases). This CDR3 comprises 16 residues. Per the germline V gene, CDR1 is SGHVS and CDR2 is FQNEAQ. V was cut by 1 base and J by 6 bases, with 16 bases left in between. In DNA form, the CDR3 reads TGTGCCAGCAGCTTAGGTACAGGCCTGGTTGGCAATGAGCAGTTCTTC. Translation: CASSLGTGLVGNEQFF. The full variable domain, with the rest looked up from reference TRBV7-8 and TRBJ2-1, is GAGVSQSPRYKVAKRGQDVALRCDPISGHVSLFWYQQALGQGPEFLTYFQNEAQLDKSGLPSDRFFAERPEGSVSTLKIQRTQQEDSAVYLCASSLGTGLVGNEQFFGPGTRLTVL.

The CDR3 sequence is CASSRHLAGGADTQYF. The CDR3 DNA sequence: TGTGCCAGCAGCCGCCACCTAGCGGGGGGGGCGGATACGCAGTATTTT. The chain links TRBV4-2 to TRBJ2-3, with 12 positions matching TRBD2. Germline V gives CDR1 LGHNA, CDR2 YNFKEQ. J gave up 6 bases and V 4 bases, and 8 bases lay outside the gene matches. The CDR3 runs 16 residues.

This chain joins TRBV11-2 and TRBJ2-3; 8 bases fit TRBD2. Germline V gene data show CDR1 as SGHAT and CDR2 as FQNNGV. The V gene end was trimmed by 5 bases and the J gene end by 1 base; junction bases not matched to a gene: 8. CDR3 length: 16 residues. The CDR3 DNA is TGTGCCAGCAGCCCCTACCTAGCGGGTGGCACAGATACGCAGTATTTT. This gives the protein CASSPYLAGGTDTQYF.

The V and J genes are TRBV2 and TRBJ2-4; 7 bases are a match to TRBD1. With V trimmed by 7 bases and J by 0 bases, 18 bases remained unmatched. This CDR3 is 19 amino acids long. CDR1 and CDR2 from the germline V gene are SNHLY and FYNNEI. CDR3 DNA: TGTGCCAGCAAAGAGACAGGGTCTATTAGTATGCTAGCCAAAAACATTCAGTACTTC. It encodes CASKETGSISMLAKNIQYF.

This clone was observed a few times. The genes are TRBV27 and TRBJ1-1; D is unresolved. The V end was cut by 2 bases, the J end by 1 base, with 8 bases between. Per the germline V gene, CDR1 is MNHEY and CDR2 is SMNVEV (reference sequence). The CDR3 consists of 14 residues. CDR3 bases: TGTGCCAGCAGTTTAACACAGTCGAACACTGAAGCTTTCTTT. Encoded protein: CASSLTQSNTEAFF.

The chain employs TRBV6-6 and TRBJ1-2; possibly TRBD1 for D (6 bases). This CDR3 is 15 amino acids long. V lost 7 bases and J lost 4, with 19 bases in between. The germline V gene has CDR1 MNHNY and CDR2 SVGAGI (reference sequence). The chain's CDR3 is CASTKGQSTLYGYTF. CDR3 nucleotides: TGTGCCAGCACCAAAGGACAGTCCACCCTCTATGGCTACACCTTC.

This clone was picked up one time. The V call is TRBV5-4, the J call TRBJ2-6; 9 bases line up with TRBD1. This CDR3 is built from 17 residues. The germline CDR1 and CDR2 sequences are SGHNT and YYREEE (reference sequence). V lost 4 bases, J lost 1 base, and 6 bases stayed unmatched. The CDR3 spells CASSTGTGRSGANVLTF. In DNA, the CDR3 is TGTGCCAGCAGCACCGGGACAGGGCGGTCTGGGGCCAACGTCCTGACTTTC.

This rearrangement joins TRBV7-8 to TRBJ2-3, with 12 bases identical to TRBD2. CDR1 and CDR2 from the germline V gene are SGHVS and FQNEAQ. After removal of 5 bases from V and 2 bases from J, the junction contained 5 bases not matched to a gene. The CDR3 covers 16 residues. In nucleotides, the CDR3 is TGTGCCAGCAGCGAACTAGCGGGAGGAATCACAGATACGCAGTATTTT. It specifies CASSELAGGITDTQYF. The full variable domain, its missing parts supplied by reference TRBV7-8 and TRBJ2-3, is GAGVSQSPRYKVAKRGQDVALRCDPISGHVSLFWYQQALGQGPEFLTYFQNEAQLDKSGLPSDRFFAERPEGSVSTLKIQRTQQEDSAVYLCASSELAGGITDTQYFGPGTRLTVL.

This chain connects TRBV7-5 to TRBJ1-1. TRBV7-5 constitutes a pseudogene. The CDR3 is 12 amino acids. CDR3 loop: CVRSFRGTEAFF. CDR3 DNA: TGTGTCAGAAGCTTTCGGGGCACTGAAGCTTTCTTT.

This chain connects TRBV9 to TRBJ2-3; a weak D match, TRBD2 (6 bases). The CDR3 length is 19 residues. Germline-derived CDR1 and CDR2 are SGDLS and YYNGEE. Deletions cut 0 bases from V and 1 base from J, with 21 bases between. The CDR3 reads CASSVERDWWLTGTDTQYF. For the CDR3, the DNA is TGTGCCAGCAGCGTAGAAAGGGACTGGTGGCTGACCGGCACAGATACGCAGTATTTT. Filled out from reference TRBV9 and TRBJ2-3, the complete variable domain reads DSGVTQTPKHLITATGQRVTLRCSPRSGDLSVYWYQQSLDQGLQFLIQYYNGEERAKGNILERFSAQQFPDLHSELNLSSLELGDSALYFCASSVERDWWLTGTDTQYFGPGTRLTVL.

The rearrangement links TRBV7-9 to TRBJ2-3, with TRBD1 matching 7 bases. CDR3 length equals 16 residues. The germline V gene has CDR1 SEHNR and CDR2 FQNEAQ (reference sequence). J lost 3 bases, V lost 2 bases, and 8 bases had no gene match. CDR3 DNA sequence: TGTGCCAGCAGCTTAAGAGGGGGCCCCCTGACAGATACGCAGTATTTT. Protein product: CASSLRGGPLTDTQYF.

This chain uses TRBV6-6 with TRBJ1-6; 7 nucleotides agree with TRBD1. V dropped 2 bases and J dropped 7; count of bases not matched to a gene: 2. Germline V lookup: CDR1 MNHNY, CDR2 SVGAGI (reference sequence). The CDR3 has 14 residues. The CDR3 protein is CASSYDRANSPLHF. The CDR3 coding sequence is TGTGCCAGCAGTTACGACAGGGCGAATTCACCCCTCCACTTT.

The J gene is TRBJ2-3, the V gene TRBV18; possible D gene TRBD2, 5 bases. V lost 5 bases to trimming and J lost 0 bases, with 9 bases between them. Germline V gene sequence: CDR1 KGHSH, CDR2 LQKENI. The CDR3 contains 14 residues. The CDR3 reads CASSFSASTDTQYF. CDR3 in DNA: TGTGCCAGCTCATTTAGCGCCAGCACAGATACGCAGTATTTT.

The chain joins TRBV13 to TRBJ2-5; D might be TRBD2 (6 bases). The V and J ends lost 5 bases and 5 bases respectively, with 18 bases between them. Germline lookup yields CDR1 PRHDT and CDR2 FYEKMQ (reference sequence). The CDR3 length is 15 residues. Written as DNA, the CDR3 is TGTGCCAGCAGCCTACGGACTAAGCTTCCGGAGACCCAGTACTTC. This codes for CASSLRTKLPETQYF. The full variable domain, completed using reference TRBV13 and TRBJ2-5, is AAGVIQSPRHLIKEKRETATLKCYPIPRHDTVYWYQQGPGQDPQFLISFYEKMQSDKGSIPDRFSAQQFSDYHSELNMSSLELGDSALYFCASSLRTKLPETQYFGPGTRLLVL.